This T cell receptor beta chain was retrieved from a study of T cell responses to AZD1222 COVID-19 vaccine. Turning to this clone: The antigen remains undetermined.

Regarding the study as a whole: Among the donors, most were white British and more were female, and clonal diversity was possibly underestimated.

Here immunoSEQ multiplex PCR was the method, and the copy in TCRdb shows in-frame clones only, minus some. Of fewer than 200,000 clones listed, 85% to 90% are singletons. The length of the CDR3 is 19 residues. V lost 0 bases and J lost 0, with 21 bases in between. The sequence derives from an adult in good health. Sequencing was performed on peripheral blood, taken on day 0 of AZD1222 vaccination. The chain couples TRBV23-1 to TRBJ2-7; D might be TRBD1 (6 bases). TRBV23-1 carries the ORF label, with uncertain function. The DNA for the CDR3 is TGCGCCAGCAGTCAATCCCGGGACACAGGGTTTTGGTTCTCCTACGAGCAGTACTTC. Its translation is CASSQSRDTGFWFSYEQYF.